This T cell receptor beta chain was sequenced during a study of CD8 T cells in Susac syndrome. The authors reverse transcribed roughly 0.5 to 1 ug RNA with random hexamers. immunoSEQ multiplex PCR amplified TCR beta CDR3 across 54 Vbeta, 13 Jbeta. MiXCR, run by TCRdb on the immunoSEQ multiplex PCR reads, gives a single entry per CDR3 protein. The sample yields around 130,000 distinct CDR3 sequences, roughly 94% seen once. Study-level points and caveats: Regarding the TCR sequencing and HLA analysis, the study admitted that a relatively small number of individuals were involved.

Germline CDR1 and CDR2: SNHLY and FYNNEI. J was trimmed by 5 bases and V by 5 bases; bases with no gene match: 8. The CDR3 length is 14 residues. With respect to this clonotype: Its cognate antigen is unknown.

The TCR was taken from a human donor with multiple sclerosis. This chain joins TRBV2 and TRBJ1-1, with 7 bases aligning to TRBD1. The sample comprised CD4+ T cells from PBMCs. The CDR3 nucleotides read TGTGCCAGCAGTTGGCCGACAGGGCGGACTGAAGCTTTCTTT. It translates to CASSWPTGRTEAFF.